Described below is a single TCR beta chain sequence and its context. In the study's own analysis: Sample-level TCR yields exhibited a median of around 100,000, with a range of about 20,000 to 750,000. TCRdb itself ran the RACE reads through MiXCR, one entry per CDR3 protein. The authors' filters were not applied to this entry. The sample carries roughly 110,000 distinct CDR3 sequences, 9.5% to 15% recorded once. Specified time point: pre-sensitization, week 0. Documented treatment: therapeutic diphenylcyclopropenone sensitization with weekly scalp DPC. Total RNA was isolated from whole blood that had not been fractionated. This specimen comes from a study of human T cells and chemical hapten exposure. In the study overall: In the sensitization step, 2% DPC was placed on roughly 2 cm by roughly 2 cm of upper inner arm skin. Patch tests put 0.01% DPC on the upper back, and the results were checked at 6 days.

Here the sequenced sample was whole blood, taken in connection with sensitization to the hapten diphenylcyclopropenone (DPC). This receptor was taken from a woman between 45 and 65 years old with alopecia areata. Some clones in this sample may be carry-over from other donors' samples.

This CDR3 is CASSPGNKNIQYF. The CDR3 coding sequence is TGTGCCAGCTCCCCAGGGAACAAAAACATTCAGTACTTC. The rearrangement uses TRBV18 and TRBJ2-4; D is perhaps TRBD1 (5 bases). Germline assignment: CDR1 KGHSH and CDR2 LQKENI. CDR3 length: 13 residues. The V gene lost 6 bases and the J gene lost 3 bases, with 9 bases spanning the gap. Variable domain in full (rest from reference TRBV18 and TRBJ2-4): NAGVMQNPRHLVRRRGQEARLRCSPMKGHSHVYWYRQLPEEGLKFMVYLQKENIIDESGMPKERFSAEFPKEGPSILRIQQVVRGDSAAYFCASSPGNKNIQYFGAGTRLSVL.